The clone carrying this TCR beta chain appeared a few times. The entry originates in a study of regulatory T cells in long-lasting Graves disease. Time point described: persistent/refractory GD, antithyroid drugs over 5 years with positive TRAb. Making the TCR library involved RNA that had been extracted from PBMCs. Xi'an, China, was home to the endocrinology department that provided patients. According to the study, TCR beta libraries were built with iRepertoire HTBI primers and CDR3-region Arm-PCR. Each CDR3 protein gets one entry after TCRdb re-called the multiplex PCR reads with MiXCR. The sample carries about 660,000 distinct CDR3 sequences, roughly 30% recorded once. The clonotype originates from a female donor with Graves disease. This sample comprised peripheral blood mononuclear cells (PBMCs), obtained when the disease was refractory, from a patient treated with antithyroid drugs.

CDR3 sequence (DNA): TGTGCCATCAAGGATAGCGGGAGGACAGAGACCCAGTACTTC. This sequence encodes CAIKDSGRTETQYF. J is TRBJ2-5 and V is TRBV10-3; 10 bases are shared with TRBD2. The CDR3 sequence is 14 residues long. With 7 bases clipped from V and 4 bases from J, the junction kept 6 bases outside the gene matches. Germline CDR1 is ENHRY and CDR2 is SYGVKD.